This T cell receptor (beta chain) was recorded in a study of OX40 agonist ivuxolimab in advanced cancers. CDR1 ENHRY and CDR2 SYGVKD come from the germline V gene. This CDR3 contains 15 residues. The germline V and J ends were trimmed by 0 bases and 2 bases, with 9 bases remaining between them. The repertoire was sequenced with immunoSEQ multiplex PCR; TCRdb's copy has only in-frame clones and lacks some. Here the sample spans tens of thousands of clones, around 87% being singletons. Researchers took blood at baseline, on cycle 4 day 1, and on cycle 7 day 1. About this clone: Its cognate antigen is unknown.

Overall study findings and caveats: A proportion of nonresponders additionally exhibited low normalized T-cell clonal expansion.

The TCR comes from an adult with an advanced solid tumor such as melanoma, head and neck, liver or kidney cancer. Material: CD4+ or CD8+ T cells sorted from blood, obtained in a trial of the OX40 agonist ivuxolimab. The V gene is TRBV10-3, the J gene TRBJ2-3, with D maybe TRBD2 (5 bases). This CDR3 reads CAISESRGSTDTQYF. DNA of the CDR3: TGTGCCATCAGTGAGTCCCGGGGTTCCACAGATACGCAGTATTTT.